Listed here are 11 T cell receptor beta chains from one sample, sequenced in a study of OX40 agonist ivuxolimab in advanced cancers. Repertoires were generated with immunoSEQ multiplex PCR, while TCRdb's copy carries only in-frame clones and drops some. The sample carries more than 40,000 clones, more than 75% recorded once. The sample here was CD4+ or CD8+ T cells sorted from blood, taken in a trial of the OX40 agonist ivuxolimab. The receptor source for this set is an adult with an advanced solid tumor such as melanoma, head and neck, liver or kidney cancer.

The chain uses TRBV6-5 and TRBJ2-3, with 10 bases aligning to TRBD2. CDR3 length: 16 amino acids. The ends lost 2 bases at V and 4 bases at J; junction bases unmatched: 6. The germline CDR1 and CDR2 sequences are MNHEY and SVGAGI. CDR3 DNA sequence: TGTGCCAGCAGTTACGTAGCGGGAGGAAGGGCAGATACGCAGTATTTT. The encoded protein is CASSYVAGGRADTQYF.

CDR3 sequence reads: CATSRGSGGGPNEQFF. CDR3 bases: TGTGCCACCAGCAGAGGGAGTGGCGGGGGGCCCAATGAGCAGTTCTTC. The chain couples TRBV15 to TRBJ2-1; 8 bases are a match to TRBD2. This CDR3 contains 16 residues. Per the germline V gene, CDR1 is LNHNV and CDR2 is YYDKDF (reference sequence). The V and J ends lost 1 base and 6 bases, in that order; junction bases with no gene match: 8.

This rearrangement joins TRBV11-3 to TRBJ1-1; 7 bases match TRBD1. The germline V gene encodes CDR1 SGHNT and CDR2 YENEEA. This CDR3 is built from 15 residues. V lost 5 bases and J lost 0; bases outside the gene matches: 6. The CDR3 DNA is TGTGCCAGCAGCGATGACAGGGAAATGAACACTGAAGCTTTCTTT. This translates into CASSDDREMNTEAFF.

This clone was counted a single time. This sequence joins TRBV4-1 and TRBJ1-5, with no clear D. Germline V gene lookup returns CDR1 MGHRA and CDR2 YSYEKL. The CDR3 covers 16 residues. V lost 1 base to trimming and J lost 1 base, with 11 bases between them. The CDR3 coding sequence is TGCGCCAGCAGCCAAGCTCACGCAGTCAGCAATCAGCCCCAGCATTTT. It yields the protein CASSQAHAVSNQPQHF.

The chain combines TRBV5-8 with TRBJ1-5; TRBD1 matches 7 bases. The CDR3 loop spans 16 amino acids. The trim removed 2 bases at V and 2 bases at J, leaving 7 bases unmatched. The germline gives CDR1 SGHTS, CDR2 YDEGEE. CDR3 region: CASSFRGTVGNQPQHF. CDR3 sequence (DNA): TGTGCCAGCAGCTTTCGTGGGACAGTAGGCAATCAGCCCCAGCATTTT.

The chain joins TRBV28 to TRBJ1-2; TRBD1 agrees at 8 bases. The CDR3 is 18 residues long. CDR1 and CDR2 (germline): MDHEN, SYDVKM. J gave up 1 base and V 7 bases, and 17 bases lay outside the gene matches. For the CDR3, the DNA is TGTGCCAGCACCCAAAACGCGGCAGGGGGCGCCTTTAACTATGGCTACACCTTC. It yields the protein CASTQNAAGGAFNYGYTF.

The chain links TRBV7-6 to TRBJ1-2; D ambiguous. Trimming shortened V by 1 base and J by 4 bases, and 13 bases separated the two germline ends. This CDR3 comprises 15 residues. Germline V gene sequence: CDR1 SGHVS, CDR2 FNYEAQ. The CDR3 coding sequence is TGTGCCAGCAGCTTAGGGAGAAACGCCGGCTATGGCTACACCTTC. Residues: CASSLGRNAGYGYTF. The entire variable domain, with the rest obtained from reference TRBV7-6 and TRBJ1-2, is as follows: GAGVSQSPRYKVTKRGQDVALRCDPISGHVSLYWYRQALGQGPEFLTYFNYEAQQDKSGLPNDRFSAERPEGSISTLTIQRTEQRDSAMYRCASSLGRNAGYGYTFGSGTRLTVV.

The chain uses TRBV9 and TRBJ2-5; D perhaps matches TRBD1 (7 bases). This CDR3 comprises 17 residues. The germline V gene encodes CDR1 SGDLS and CDR2 YYNGEE. V was pared by 3 bases and J by 5 bases, with 23 bases between. The CDR3 region is CASSDSSEGDSVETQYF. In DNA form, the CDR3 reads TGTGCCAGCAGCGACTCGTCGGAGGGGGACAGTGTGGAGACCCAGTACTTC.

V usage is TRBV19 and J usage is TRBJ1-1, with a possible D match to TRBD1 (5 bases). Germline values: CDR1 LNHDA, CDR2 SQIVND (reference sequence). The CDR3 spans 13 residues. Trimming pared 3 bases from V and 7 bases from J, leaving 12 bases between. This CDR3 is CASSIAGGGEAFF. The CDR3 region has the DNA TGTGCCAGTAGTATCGCGGGGGGTGGTGAAGCTTTCTTT.

This clone was recorded only once. The chain is built from TRBV9 and TRBJ1-1, with TRBD1 matching 9 bases. This CDR3 has 15 residues. V was clipped by 5 bases and J by 8 bases; unmatched bases: 13. Germline CDR1 and CDR2: SGDLS and YYNGEE. CDR3 DNA: TGTGCCAGCAGGCCGCTTACAGGGGGCGGGATAGAAGCTTTCTTT. Amino acids: CASRPLTGGGIEAFF.

The V and J genes are TRBV5-1 and TRBJ2-3; D is perhaps TRBD2 (6 bases). Trimming cost V 0 bases and J 2 bases, with 13 bases left between them. The CDR3 totals 16 residues. Germline V gene lookup returns CDR1 SGHRS and CDR2 YFSETQ. CDR3 loop: CASSLGRGTDTDTQYF. CDR3 DNA: TGCGCCAGCAGCTTGGGGCGCGGGACTGACACAGATACGCAGTATTTT.